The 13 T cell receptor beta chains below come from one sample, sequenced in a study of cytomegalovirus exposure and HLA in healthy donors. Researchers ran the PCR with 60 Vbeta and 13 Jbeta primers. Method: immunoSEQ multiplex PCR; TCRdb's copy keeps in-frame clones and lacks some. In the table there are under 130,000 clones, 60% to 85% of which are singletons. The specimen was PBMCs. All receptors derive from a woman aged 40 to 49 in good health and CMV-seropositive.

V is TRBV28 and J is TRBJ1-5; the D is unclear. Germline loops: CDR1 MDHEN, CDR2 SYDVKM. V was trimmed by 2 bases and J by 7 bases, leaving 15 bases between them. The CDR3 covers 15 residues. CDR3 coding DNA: TGTGCCAGCAGTTTAGAGGGAGGAGACCTGCAGCCCCAGCATTTT. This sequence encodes CASSLEGGDLQPQHF.

The DNA for the CDR3 is TGCGCCAGCAGCTTGTCCAAGGGGCCCCCCAGGGAGCAGTACTTC. It codes for CASSLSKGPPREQYF. This chain joins TRBV5-1 and TRBJ2-7, with D possibly matching TRBD1 (5 bases). The CDR3 contains 15 residues. CDR1 is SGHRS, CDR2 YFSETQ, per germline. Trimming took off 1 base at V and 7 bases at J, with 18 bases between the two ends.

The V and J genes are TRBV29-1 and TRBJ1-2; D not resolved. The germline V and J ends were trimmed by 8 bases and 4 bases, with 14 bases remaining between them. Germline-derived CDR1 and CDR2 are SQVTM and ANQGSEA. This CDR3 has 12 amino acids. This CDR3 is CSFWTGGYGYTF. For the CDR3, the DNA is TGCAGCTTCTGGACCGGAGGCTATGGCTACACCTTC.

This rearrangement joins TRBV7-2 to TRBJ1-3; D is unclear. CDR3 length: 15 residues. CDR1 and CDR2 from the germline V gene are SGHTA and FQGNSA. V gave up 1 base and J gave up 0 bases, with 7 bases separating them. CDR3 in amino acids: CASSLDSFSGNTIYF. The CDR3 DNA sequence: TGTGCCAGCAGCTTAGATTCATTCTCTGGAAACACCATATATTTT.

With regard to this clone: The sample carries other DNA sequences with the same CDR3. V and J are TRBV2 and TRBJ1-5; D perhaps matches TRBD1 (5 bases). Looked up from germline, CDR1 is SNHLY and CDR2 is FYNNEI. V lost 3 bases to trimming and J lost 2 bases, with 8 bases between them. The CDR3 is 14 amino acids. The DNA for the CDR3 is TGTGCCAGCAGTGACAGGGTTGGCAATCAGCCCCAGCATTTT. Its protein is CASSDRVGNQPQHF.

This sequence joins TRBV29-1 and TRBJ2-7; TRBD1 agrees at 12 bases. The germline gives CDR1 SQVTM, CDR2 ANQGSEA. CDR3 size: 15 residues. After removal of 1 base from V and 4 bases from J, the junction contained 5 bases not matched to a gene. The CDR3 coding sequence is TGCAGCGTTGAAGCCCGGGACAGGGGGCTGTACGAGCAGTACTTC. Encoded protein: CSVEARDRGLYEQYF.

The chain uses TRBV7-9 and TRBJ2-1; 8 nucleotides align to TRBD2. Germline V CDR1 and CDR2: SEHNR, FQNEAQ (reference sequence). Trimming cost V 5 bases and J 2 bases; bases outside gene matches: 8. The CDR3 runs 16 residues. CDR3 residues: CASSDAPGGAYNEQFF. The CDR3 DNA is TGTGCCAGCAGCGACGCCCCGGGGGGGGCCTACAATGAGCAGTTCTTC.

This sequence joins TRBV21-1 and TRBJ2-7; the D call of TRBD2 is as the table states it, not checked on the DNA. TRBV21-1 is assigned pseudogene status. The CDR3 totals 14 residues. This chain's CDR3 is CAISRGRTSYEQYF. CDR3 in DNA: TGTGCCATCAGTCGGGGGAGGACGTCCTACGAGCAGTACTTC.

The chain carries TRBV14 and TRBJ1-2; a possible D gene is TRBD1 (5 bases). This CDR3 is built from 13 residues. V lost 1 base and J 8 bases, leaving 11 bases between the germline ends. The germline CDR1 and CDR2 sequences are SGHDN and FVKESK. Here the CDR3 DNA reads TGTGCCAGCAGCCAAGGTTCGGGGGAGGGCTACACCTTC. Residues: CASSQGSGEGYTF.

The CDR3 loop reads CASSADEGRSEAFF. As DNA, the CDR3 is TGCGCCAGCAGCGCGGACGAGGGTAGGTCTGAAGCTTTCTTT. V is TRBV5-1 and J is TRBJ1-1, with D unclear. This CDR3 is built from 14 residues. V was cut by 4 bases and J by 6 bases, with 16 bases left in between. Per germline, CDR1 SGHRS and CDR2 YFSETQ.

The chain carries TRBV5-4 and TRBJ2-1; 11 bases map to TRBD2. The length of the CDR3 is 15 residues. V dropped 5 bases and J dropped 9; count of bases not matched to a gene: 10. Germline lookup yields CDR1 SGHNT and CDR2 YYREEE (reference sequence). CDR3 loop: CASSRLAGGAAEQFF. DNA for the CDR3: TGTGCCAGCAGTCGGTTAGCGGGAGGGGCGGCTGAGCAGTTCTTC.

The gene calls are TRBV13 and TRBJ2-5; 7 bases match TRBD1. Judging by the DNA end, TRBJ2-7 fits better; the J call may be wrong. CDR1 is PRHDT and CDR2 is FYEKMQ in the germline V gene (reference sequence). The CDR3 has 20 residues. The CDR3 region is CASSFSVLSRTGVSSYEQYF. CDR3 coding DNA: TGTGCCAGCAGCTTCTCTGTTCTCTCCCGCACAGGGGTTAGCTCCTACGAGCAGTACTTC.

The CDR3, as DNA: TGTGCCAGCAGCCCTCGGAGTAGCGGGGGCAATGAGCAGTTCTTC. Amino acid sequence: CASSPRSSGGNEQFF. This rearrangement joins TRBV9 to TRBJ2-1; 9 bases are a match to TRBD2. The CDR3 loop spans 15 amino acids. Per the germline V gene, CDR1 is SGDLS and CDR2 is YYNGEE. V trimming: 4 bases; J trimming: 6 bases; junction bases outside the gene matches: 8.